A single sample gave rise to the 19 T cell receptor beta chains below, sequenced in a study of cytomegalovirus exposure and HLA in healthy donors (dated by TCRdb to the late 2010s). Receptors were amplified or captured by the immunoSEQ multiplex PCR assay. A mixture of 60 forward primers for TCR Vbeta segments and 13 reverse primers for TCR Jbeta segments was used in the multiplex PCR. As stored in TCRdb, this immuneACCESS dataset retains in-frame rearrangements with V and J assigned. A fraction of the clones does not appear; measured against another copy, unresolved V genes explain less than half of the discrepancy, and the remainder lacks a known reason. The sample yields 100,000 or so clones; under 85% were counted once. Together, the top ten hold less than 2% of the sample. Material for sequencing was PBMCs. Source of these receptors: a woman between 35 and 50 years old in good health and CMV-seronegative.

This clone showed up just a few times. The V call is TRBV10-1, the J call TRBJ2-5; 11 bases are a match to TRBD2. The length of the CDR3 is 19 residues. V lost 2 bases, J lost 5 bases, and 16 bases stayed unmatched. Germline V gene sequence: CDR1 WNHNN, CDR2 SYGVQD (reference sequence). Written as DNA, the CDR3 is TGCGCCAGCAGTGAGATAGGATTAGCGGGGGGGCCGATTTGGGAGACCCAGTACTTC. Residues: CASSEIGLAGGPIWETQYF.

In its sample, this clone was seen a few times. V is TRBV2 and J is TRBJ2-1; 7 bases fit TRBD2. Germline V lookup: CDR1 SNHLY, CDR2 FYNNEI. V trimming: 8 bases; J trimming: 2 bases; junction bases outside the gene matches: 9. There are 15 residues in the CDR3. In DNA, the CDR3 is TGTGCCAGCCAAACTGGGGGGGGAGCCTACAATGAGCAGTTCTTC. It specifies CASQTGGGAYNEQFF.

This chain uses TRBV15 with TRBJ1-5, with TRBD1 as a possible D gene (5 bases). V was shortened by 0 bases and J by 7 bases, with 10 bases between the two germline ends. Germline CDR1 is LNHNV and CDR2 is YYDKDF (reference sequence). The CDR3 is 14 residues long. The CDR3 region is CATSRDRAGQPQHF. The CDR3 bases are TGTGCCACCAGCAGAGACAGGGCAGGGCAGCCCCAGCATTTT.

The chain employs TRBV2 and TRBJ1-1, with TRBD1 as a possible D gene (5 bases). Germline V CDR1 and CDR2: SNHLY, FYNNEI. The CDR3 is 14 amino acids. Trimming cost V 6 bases and J 0 bases, with 11 bases left between them. This CDR3 reads CASRWDLMNTEAFF. The CDR3 nucleotides are TGTGCCAGCAGGTGGGACTTAATGAACACTGAAGCTTTCTTT.

The rearrangement joins TRBV29-1 to TRBJ2-4; D is ambiguous. Germline V CDR1 and CDR2: SQVTM, ANQGSEA. CDR3 length: 11 residues. V was clipped by 5 bases and J by 0 bases, with 2 bases between them. The CDR3 DNA sequence: TGCAGCGTTCTAGCCAAAAACATTCAGTACTTC. Its protein product is CSVLAKNIQYF.

As to this clone: A read error may account for a junction end that differs from germline. The rearrangement joins TRBV10-3 to TRBJ2-5; maybe TRBD1 (5 bases). The germline gives CDR1 ENHRY, CDR2 SYGVKD. The CDR3 is 13 amino acids. CDR3 coding DNA: TGTGCCATCAGTGAGTCGAATCAAGCCCTGGGGCACTTC. It yields the protein CAISESNQALGHF.

The chain joins TRBV29-1 to TRBJ2-7; D perhaps matches TRBD1 (5 bases). Per the germline V gene, CDR1 is SQVTM and CDR2 is ANQGSEA. V shed 6 bases and J shed 6 bases, with 21 bases lying between them. The CDR3 contains 14 residues. The CDR3 reads CSVCRECSPLEQYF. The CDR3 DNA reads TGCAGCGTATGCAGGGAATGCTCCCCCCTCGAGCAGTACTTC.

In DNA form, the CDR3 reads TGTGCCAGCAGTGTGGCAGGCGACAATCAGCCCCAGCATTTT. Translated: CASSVAGDNQPQHF. The V call is TRBV2, the J call TRBJ1-5, with D unclear. CDR1 is SNHLY and CDR2 is FYNNEI in the germline V gene. CDR3 size: 14 residues. V was shortened by 4 bases and J by 3 bases, with 10 bases between the two germline ends.

The CDR3 coding sequence is TGTGCCAGCAGTTACTCGCCGTCAGGGGGAATGTATGGCTACACCTTC. It encodes CASSYSPSGGMYGYTF. V usage is TRBV6-5 and J usage is TRBJ1-2; 7 bases map to TRBD1. Germline V CDR1 and CDR2: MNHEY, SVGAGI. The CDR3 is 16 amino acids. The ends lost 0 bases at V and 5 bases at J; junction bases unmatched: 9.

The chain joins TRBV7-3 to TRBJ2-3, with D uncertain. The CDR3 covers 13 residues. V lost 2 bases, J lost 5 bases, and 8 bases lay in between. Germline CDR1 SGHTA, CDR2 FQGTGA. Written as DNA, the CDR3 is TGTGCCAGCAGCTTAGAGATTCTAGATACGCAGTATTTT. This codes for CASSLEILDTQYF.

The rearrangement joins TRBV29-1 to TRBJ1-2; 7 positions match TRBD1. With V trimmed by 3 bases and J by 4 bases, 2 bases remained unmatched. Germline CDR1 is SQVTM and CDR2 is ANQGSEA. The length of the CDR3 is 12 residues. CDR3: CSVDAGGYGYTF. The DNA of the CDR3 is TGCAGCGTTGATGCAGGGGGCTATGGCTACACCTTC.

The chain employs TRBV28 and TRBJ2-1, with D perhaps TRBD1 (5 bases). The CDR3 has 17 amino acids. Germline V gene lookup returns CDR1 MDHEN and CDR2 SYDVKM. The V end lost 2 bases, the J end lost 6 bases, and 20 bases lay between the germline ends. CDR3 residues: CASSLGANGLTFNEQFF. The CDR3 DNA sequence: TGTGCCAGCAGTTTAGGGGCTAACGGGTTGACATTCAATGAGCAGTTCTTC. Full variable domain (outside the CDR3, taken from reference TRBV28 and TRBJ2-1): DVKVTQSSRYLVKRTGEKVFLECVQDMDHENMFWYRQDPGLGLRLIYFSYDVKMKEKGDIPEGYSVSREKKERFSLILESASTNQTSMYLCASSLGANGLTFNEQFFGPGTRLTVL.

V and J are TRBV11-2 and TRBJ1-2; D not certain. The germline V gene encodes CDR1 SGHAT and CDR2 FQNNGV. V lost 5 bases, J lost 3 bases, and 13 bases lay in between. This CDR3 region has 14 residues. CDR3 in DNA: TGTGCCAGCAGCAAATCGGGGAACGACTATGGCTACACCTTC. Its translation: CASSKSGNDYGYTF.

This clone was found once. The chain has TRBV5-1 and TRBJ1-2; 9 bases line up with TRBD1. V lost 0 bases to trimming and J lost 5 bases; unmatched junction nucleotides: 8. Germline lookup yields CDR1 SGHRS and CDR2 YFSETQ. This CDR3 comprises 16 residues. DNA of the CDR3: TGCGCCAGCAGCTTGGGGGACAGGGACAGAAGTTATGGCTACACCTTC. Its translation is CASSLGDRDRSYGYTF.

V gene TRBV18 combines with J gene TRBJ1-1, with 11 bases matching TRBD1. Trimming removed 4 bases from V and 5 bases from J; junction bases left unmatched: 9. The length of the CDR3 is 16 residues. The germline V gene has CDR1 KGHSH and CDR2 LQKENI. The CDR3 sequence is CASSRLGQGGLTEAFF. The CDR3 region has the DNA TGTGCCAGCTCACGACTGGGACAGGGGGGTTTGACTGAAGCTTTCTTT.

CDR3 amino acids: CASSGPSGGTDTQYF. For the CDR3, the DNA is TGCGCCAGCAGTGGGCCTAGCGGGGGCACAGATACGCAGTATTTT. V is TRBV10-2 and J is TRBJ2-3, with 9 bases fitting TRBD2. The V gene end was trimmed by 4 bases and the J gene end by 1 base; junction bases not matched to a gene: 3. The CDR3 sequence is 15 residues long. CDR1 is WSHSY, CDR2 SAAADI, per germline.

A single count supports this clone. The chain recombines TRBV2 with TRBJ2-1, with D perhaps matching TRBD2 (5 bases). The germline gives CDR1 SNHLY, CDR2 FYNNEI. Deletions cut 2 bases from V and 0 bases from J, with 14 bases between. The CDR3 contains 17 residues. CDR3 amino acids: CASSESAGGHSYNEQFF. The CDR3 DNA sequence: TGTGCCAGCAGTGAATCTGCTGGCGGGCACTCCTACAATGAGCAGTTCTTC.

The gene calls are TRBV29-1 and TRBJ1-1; 9 bases line up with TRBD1. Germline CDR1 reads SQVTM; CDR2 reads ANQGSEA. This CDR3 is built from 14 residues. V shed 7 bases, J shed 3 bases, and the junction held 9 bases outside the gene matches. CDR3 bases: TGCAGCGCGAGTTCCGGGACAGGGTACACTGAAGCTTTCTTT. Amino acids: CSASSGTGYTEAFF.

The chain joins TRBV10-3 to TRBJ2-5; TRBD2 might be the D (6 bases). Germline-derived CDR1 and CDR2 are ENHRY and SYGVKD. V was clipped by 3 bases and J by 1 base, with 12 bases between them. The CDR3 extends over 15 amino acids. In DNA, the CDR3 is TGTGCCATCAGTGAATTTGGGCGGGGCCAAGAGACCCAGTACTTC. Translated, it gives CAISEFGRGQETQYF.